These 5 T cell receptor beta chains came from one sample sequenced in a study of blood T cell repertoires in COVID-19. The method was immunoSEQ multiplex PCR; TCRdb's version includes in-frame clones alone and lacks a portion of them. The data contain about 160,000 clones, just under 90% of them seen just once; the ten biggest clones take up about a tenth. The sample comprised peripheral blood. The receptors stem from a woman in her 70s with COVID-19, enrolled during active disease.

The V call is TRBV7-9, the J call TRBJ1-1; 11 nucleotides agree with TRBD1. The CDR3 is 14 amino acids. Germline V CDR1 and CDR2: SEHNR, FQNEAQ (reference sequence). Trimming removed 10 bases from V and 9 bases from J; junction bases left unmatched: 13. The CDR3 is CATQRGQGDRKAFF. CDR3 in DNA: TGTGCCACCCAAAGGGGACAGGGGGACAGGAAAGCTTTCTTT.

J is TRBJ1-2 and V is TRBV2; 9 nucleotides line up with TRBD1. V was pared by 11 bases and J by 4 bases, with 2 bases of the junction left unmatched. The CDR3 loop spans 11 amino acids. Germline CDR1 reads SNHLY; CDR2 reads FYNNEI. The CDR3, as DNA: TGTGCCGGGGGACAGGGCTATGGCTACACCTTC. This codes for CAGGQGYGYTF. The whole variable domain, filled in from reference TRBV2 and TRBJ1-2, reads EPEVTQTPSHQVTQMGQEVILRCVPISNHLYFYWYRQILGQKVEFLVSFYNNEISEKSEIFDDQFSVERPDGSNFTLKIRSTKLEDSAMYFCAGGQGYGYTFGSGTRLTVV.

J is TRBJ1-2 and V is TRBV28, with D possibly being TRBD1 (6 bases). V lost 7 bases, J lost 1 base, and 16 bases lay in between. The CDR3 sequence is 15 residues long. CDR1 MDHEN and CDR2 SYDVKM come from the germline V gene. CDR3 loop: CASIGAGQINYGYTF. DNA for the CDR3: TGTGCCAGCATAGGGGCAGGACAGATTAACTATGGCTACACCTTC.

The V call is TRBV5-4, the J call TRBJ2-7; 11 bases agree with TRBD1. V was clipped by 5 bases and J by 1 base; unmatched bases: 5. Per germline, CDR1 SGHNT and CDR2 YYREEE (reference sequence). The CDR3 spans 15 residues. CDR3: CASSSGQGASYEQYF. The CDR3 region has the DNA TGTGCCAGCAGTTCTGGACAGGGGGCATCCTACGAGCAGTACTTC.

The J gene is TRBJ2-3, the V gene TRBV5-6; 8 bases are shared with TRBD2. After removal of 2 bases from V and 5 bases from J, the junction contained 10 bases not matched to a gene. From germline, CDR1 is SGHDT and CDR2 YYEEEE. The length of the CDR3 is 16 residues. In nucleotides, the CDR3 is TGTGCCAGCAGCTTCATCGGGGGGGCCGATGGAGATACGCAGTATTTT. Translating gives CASSFIGGADGDTQYF.